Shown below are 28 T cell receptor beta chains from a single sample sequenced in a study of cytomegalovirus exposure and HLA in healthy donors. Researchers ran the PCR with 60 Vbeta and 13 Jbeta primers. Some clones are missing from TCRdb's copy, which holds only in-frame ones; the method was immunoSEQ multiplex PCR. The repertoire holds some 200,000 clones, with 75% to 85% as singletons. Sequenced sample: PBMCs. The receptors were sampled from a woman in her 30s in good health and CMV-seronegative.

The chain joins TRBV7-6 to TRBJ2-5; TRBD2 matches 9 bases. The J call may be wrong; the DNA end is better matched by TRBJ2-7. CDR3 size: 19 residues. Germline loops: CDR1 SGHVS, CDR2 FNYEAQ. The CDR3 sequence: CASSPFRGIAAGGPHEQYF. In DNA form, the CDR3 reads TGTGCCAGCAGCCCCTTCCGGGGGATTGCGGCGGGAGGGCCCCACGAGCAGTACTTC.

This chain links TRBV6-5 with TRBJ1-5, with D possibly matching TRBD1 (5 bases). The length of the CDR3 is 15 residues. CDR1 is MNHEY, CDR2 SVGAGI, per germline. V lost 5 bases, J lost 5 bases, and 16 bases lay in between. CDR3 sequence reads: CASSPDKSKDQPQHF. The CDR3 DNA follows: TGTGCCAGCAGTCCGGACAAATCGAAGGATCAGCCCCAGCATTTT.

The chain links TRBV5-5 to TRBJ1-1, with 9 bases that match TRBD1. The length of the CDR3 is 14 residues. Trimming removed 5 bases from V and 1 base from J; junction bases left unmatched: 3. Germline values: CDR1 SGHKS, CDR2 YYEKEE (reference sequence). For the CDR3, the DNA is TGTGCCAGCAGGGGGGACAGGGCGAACACTGAAGCTTTCTTT. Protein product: CASRGDRANTEAFF.

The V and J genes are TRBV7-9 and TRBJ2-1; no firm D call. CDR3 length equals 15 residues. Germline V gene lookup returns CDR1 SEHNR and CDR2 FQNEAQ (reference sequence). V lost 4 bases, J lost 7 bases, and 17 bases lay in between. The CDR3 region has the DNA TGTGCCAGCAGCTCGACCGAGTTTGGAGAGAATGAGCAGTTCTTC. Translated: CASSSTEFGENEQFF.

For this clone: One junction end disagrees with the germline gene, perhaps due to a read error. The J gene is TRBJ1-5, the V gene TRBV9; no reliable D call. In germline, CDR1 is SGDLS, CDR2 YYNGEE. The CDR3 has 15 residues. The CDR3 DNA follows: TGTGCCAGCAGCGTAGGGCAGTATAGCAGTCAGCCCCAGCATTTT. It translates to CASSVGQYSSQPQHF.

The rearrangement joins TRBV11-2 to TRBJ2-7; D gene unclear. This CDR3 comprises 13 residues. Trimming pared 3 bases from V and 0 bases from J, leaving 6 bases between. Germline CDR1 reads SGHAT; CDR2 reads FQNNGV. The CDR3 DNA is TGTGCCAGCAGCTTCTACGCCTCCTACGAGCAGTACTTC. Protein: CASSFYASYEQYF.

CDR3 coding DNA: TGCGCCAGCAGCCCCCGACTAGCGGGGGACCTTTATTACGAGCAGTACTTC. It codes for CASSPRLAGDLYYEQYF. V is TRBV4-1 and J is TRBJ2-7, with 12 bases identical to TRBD2. The germline V gene encodes CDR1 MGHRA and CDR2 YSYEKL. The trim removed 4 bases at V and 4 bases at J, leaving 11 bases unmatched. CDR3 length: 17 amino acids.

CDR3 coding DNA: TGTGCCAGCAGTGAACGCGACAGGGGTGGAAACACCATATATTTT. Translating gives CASSERDRGGNTIYF. The V and J genes are TRBV2 and TRBJ1-3; 8 bases agree with TRBD1. Germline CDR1 and CDR2: SNHLY and FYNNEI. The CDR3 sequence is 15 residues long. V lost 2 bases, J lost 3 bases, and 3 bases stayed unmatched.

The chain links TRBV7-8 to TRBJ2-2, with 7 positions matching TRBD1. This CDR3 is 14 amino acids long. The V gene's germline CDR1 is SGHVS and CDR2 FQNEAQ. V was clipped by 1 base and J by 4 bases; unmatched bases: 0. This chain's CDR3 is CASSLGQGTGELFF. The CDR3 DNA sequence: TGTGCCAGCAGCTTAGGACAGGGCACCGGGGAGCTGTTTTTT.

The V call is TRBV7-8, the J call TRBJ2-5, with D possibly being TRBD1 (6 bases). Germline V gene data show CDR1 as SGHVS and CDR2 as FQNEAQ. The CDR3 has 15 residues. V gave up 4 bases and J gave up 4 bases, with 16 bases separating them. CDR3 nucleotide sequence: TGTGCCAGCAGCTCCAGACCAGGGGTTAGAGAGACCCAGTACTTC. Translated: CASSSRPGVRETQYF.

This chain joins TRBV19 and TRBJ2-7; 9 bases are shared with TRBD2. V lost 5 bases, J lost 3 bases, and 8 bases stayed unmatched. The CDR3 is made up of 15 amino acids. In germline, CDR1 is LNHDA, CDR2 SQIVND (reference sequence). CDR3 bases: TGTGCCAGTAGTGCCCTAGCGGGGACGAGCTACGAGCAGTACTTC. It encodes CASSALAGTSYEQYF. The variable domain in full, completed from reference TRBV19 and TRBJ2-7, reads DGGITQSPKYLFRKEGQNVTLSCEQNLNHDAMYWYRQDPGQGLRLIYYSQIVNDFQKGDIAEGYSVSREKKESFPLTVTSAQKNPTAFYLCASSALAGTSYEQYFGPGTRLTVT.

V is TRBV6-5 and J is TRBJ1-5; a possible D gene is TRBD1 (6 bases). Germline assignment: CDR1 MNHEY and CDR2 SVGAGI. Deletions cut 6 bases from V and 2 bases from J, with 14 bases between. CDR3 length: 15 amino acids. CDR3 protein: CASSGTGWGNQPQHF. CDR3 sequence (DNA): TGTGCCAGCAGCGGAACAGGGTGGGGCAATCAGCCCCAGCATTTT.

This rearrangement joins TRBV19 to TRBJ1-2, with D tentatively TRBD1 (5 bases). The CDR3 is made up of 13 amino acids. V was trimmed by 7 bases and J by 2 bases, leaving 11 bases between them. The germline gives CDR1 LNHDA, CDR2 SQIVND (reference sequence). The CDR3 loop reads CASTLTENYGYTF. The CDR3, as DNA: TGTGCCAGTACTTTGACAGAGAACTATGGCTACACCTTC. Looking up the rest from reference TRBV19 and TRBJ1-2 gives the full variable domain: DGGITQSPKYLFRKEGQNVTLSCEQNLNHDAMYWYRQDPGQGLRLIYYSQIVNDFQKGDIAEGYSVSREKKESFPLTVTSAQKNPTAFYLCASTLTENYGYTFGSGTRLTVV.

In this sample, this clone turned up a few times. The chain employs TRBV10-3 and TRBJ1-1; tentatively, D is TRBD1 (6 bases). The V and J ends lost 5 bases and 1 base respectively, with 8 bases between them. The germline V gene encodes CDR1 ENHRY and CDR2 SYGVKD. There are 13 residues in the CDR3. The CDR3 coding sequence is TGTGCCATCAGTCCACAGGGGAACACTGAAGCTTTCTTT. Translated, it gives CAISPQGNTEAFF.

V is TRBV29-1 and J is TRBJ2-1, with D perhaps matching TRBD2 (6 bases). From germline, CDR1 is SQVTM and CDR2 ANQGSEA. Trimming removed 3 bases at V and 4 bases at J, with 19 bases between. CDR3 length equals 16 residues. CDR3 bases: TGCAGCGTTGAGGGGGGACTCAAAGACCTATACAATGAGCAGTTCTTC. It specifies CSVEGGLKDLYNEQFF.

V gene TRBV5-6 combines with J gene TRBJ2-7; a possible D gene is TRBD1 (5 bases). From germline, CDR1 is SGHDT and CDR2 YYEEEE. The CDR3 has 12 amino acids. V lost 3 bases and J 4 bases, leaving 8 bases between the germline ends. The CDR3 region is CASSWGAYEQYF. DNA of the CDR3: TGTGCCAGCAGCTGGGGCGCGTACGAGCAGTACTTC.

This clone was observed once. CDR3 DNA sequence: TGTGCCAGCAGTTTGCGGTCAGCCTATGGCTACACCTTC. Translation: CASSLRSAYGYTF. The gene calls are TRBV28 and TRBJ1-2; D is unclear. The V gene lost 3 bases and the J gene lost 4 bases, with 9 bases spanning the gap. Germline V lookup: CDR1 MDHEN, CDR2 SYDVKM. The CDR3 is 13 amino acids.

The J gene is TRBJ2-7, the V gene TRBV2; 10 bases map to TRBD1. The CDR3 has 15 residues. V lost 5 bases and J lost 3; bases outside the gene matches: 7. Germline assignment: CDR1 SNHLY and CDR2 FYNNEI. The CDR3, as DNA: TGTGCCAGCAGTAACCCCGGGACAGGGGTCTACGAGCAGTACTTC. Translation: CASSNPGTGVYEQYF. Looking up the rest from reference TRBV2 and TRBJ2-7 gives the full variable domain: EPEVTQTPSHQVTQMGQEVILRCVPISNHLYFYWYRQILGQKVEFLVSFYNNEISEKSEIFDDQFSVERPDGSNFTLKIRSTKLEDSAMYFCASSNPGTGVYEQYFGPGTRLTVT.

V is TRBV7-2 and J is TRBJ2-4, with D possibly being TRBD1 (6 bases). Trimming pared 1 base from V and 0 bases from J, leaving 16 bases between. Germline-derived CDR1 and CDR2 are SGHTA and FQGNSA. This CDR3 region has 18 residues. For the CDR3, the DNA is TGTGCCAGCAGCTTAGTTGGCGGACAGCGAATAGCCAAAAACATTCAGTACTTC. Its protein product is CASSLVGGQRIAKNIQYF.

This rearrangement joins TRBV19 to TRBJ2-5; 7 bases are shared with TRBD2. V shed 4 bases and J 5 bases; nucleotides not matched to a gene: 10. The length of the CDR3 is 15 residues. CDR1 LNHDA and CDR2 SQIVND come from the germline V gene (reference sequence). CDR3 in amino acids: CASSTRLARVETQYF. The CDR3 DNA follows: TGTGCCAGTAGTACCCGACTAGCTCGAGTGGAGACCCAGTACTTC.

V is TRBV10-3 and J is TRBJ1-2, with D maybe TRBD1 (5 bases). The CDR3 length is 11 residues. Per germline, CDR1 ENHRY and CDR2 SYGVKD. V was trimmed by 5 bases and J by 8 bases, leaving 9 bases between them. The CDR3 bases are TGTGCCATCAGTCCGGGGGACGGCTACACCTTC. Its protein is CAISPGDGYTF.

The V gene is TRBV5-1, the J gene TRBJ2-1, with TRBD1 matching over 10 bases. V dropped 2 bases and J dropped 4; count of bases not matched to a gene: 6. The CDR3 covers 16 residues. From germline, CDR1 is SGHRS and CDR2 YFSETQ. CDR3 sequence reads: CASSFKPGQGYNEQFF. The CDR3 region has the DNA TGCGCCAGCAGCTTTAAACCGGGACAGGGGTACAATGAGCAGTTCTTC.

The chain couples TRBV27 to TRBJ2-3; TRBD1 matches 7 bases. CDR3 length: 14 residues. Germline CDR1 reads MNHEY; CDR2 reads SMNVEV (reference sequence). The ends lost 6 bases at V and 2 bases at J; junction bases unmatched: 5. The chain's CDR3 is CASRRDRPTDTQYF. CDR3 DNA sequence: TGTGCCAGCAGACGGGACAGACCCACAGATACGCAGTATTTT.

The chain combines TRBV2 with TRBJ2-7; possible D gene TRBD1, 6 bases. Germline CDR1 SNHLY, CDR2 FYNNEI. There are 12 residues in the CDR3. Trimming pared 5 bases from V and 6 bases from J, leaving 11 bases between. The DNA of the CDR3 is TGTGCCAGCAGTCAGGGGTGGAGCGAGCAGTACTTC. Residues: CASSQGWSEQYF.

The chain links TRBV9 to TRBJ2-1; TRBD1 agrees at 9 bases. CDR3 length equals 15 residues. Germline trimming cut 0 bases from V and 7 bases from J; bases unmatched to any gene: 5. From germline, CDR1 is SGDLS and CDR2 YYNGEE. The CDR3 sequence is CASSVGQGVLNEQFF. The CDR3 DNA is TGTGCCAGCAGCGTAGGACAGGGGGTCTTAAATGAGCAGTTCTTC.

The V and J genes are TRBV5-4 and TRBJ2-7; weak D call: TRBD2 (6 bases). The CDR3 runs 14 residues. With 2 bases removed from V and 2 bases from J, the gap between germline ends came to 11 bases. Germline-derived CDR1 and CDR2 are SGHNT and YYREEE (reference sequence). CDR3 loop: CASSLGAGTYEQYF. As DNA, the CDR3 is TGTGCCAGCAGCTTAGGAGCGGGTACCTACGAGCAGTACTTC. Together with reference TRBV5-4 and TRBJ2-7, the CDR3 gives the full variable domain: ETGVTQSPTHLIKTRGQQVTLRCSSQSGHNTVSWYQQALGQGPQFIFQYYREEENGRGNFPPRFSGLQFPNYSSELNVNALELDDSALYLCASSLGAGTYEQYFGPGTRLTVT.

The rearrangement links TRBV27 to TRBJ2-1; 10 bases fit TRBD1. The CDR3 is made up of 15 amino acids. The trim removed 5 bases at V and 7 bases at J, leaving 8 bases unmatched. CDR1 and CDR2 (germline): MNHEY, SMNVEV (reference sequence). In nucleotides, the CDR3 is TGTGCCAGCAGTCCCTCGGGACAGGGGATTAATGAGCAGTTCTTC. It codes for CASSPSGQGINEQFF.

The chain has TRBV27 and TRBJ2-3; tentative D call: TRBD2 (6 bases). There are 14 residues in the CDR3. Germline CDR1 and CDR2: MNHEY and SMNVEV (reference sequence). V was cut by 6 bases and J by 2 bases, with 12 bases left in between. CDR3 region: CASSPTGATDTQYF. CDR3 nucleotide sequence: TGTGCCAGCAGCCCCACGGGAGCCACAGATACGCAGTATTTT.